This T cell receptor beta chain was sequenced during a study of shared clonotypes between healthy human individuals. The ends were cut back, 3 bases at V and 7 bases at J, with 9 bases in the middle. The CDR3 runs to 12 residues. Germline V gene sequence: CDR1 MNHEY, CDR2 SMNVEV (reference sequence). CD8 cells classed as naive were CD45RO-negative and positively selected for CCR7, excluding terminally differentiated effector memory CD45RA+ cells. Clones were read by immunoSEQ multiplex PCR, and TCRdb kept only the in-frame ones, dropping some. The sample carries around 610,000 clones, approximately 96% recorded once.

The specimen was naive CD8+ T cells sorted from blood. The clonotype was recovered from a woman aged 25 to 39 in good health. The chain uses TRBV27 and TRBJ1-1; D not certain. This CDR3 reads CASSLDGSEAFF. The DNA for the CDR3 is TGTGCCAGCAGTTTGGACGGCAGTGAAGCTTTCTTT.